The sequence of this T cell receptor beta chain was determined in a study of blood T cell repertoires in COVID-19. Germline CDR1 reads MGHDK; CDR2 reads SYGVNS. Trimming took 0 bases from V and 9 from J, leaving 3 bases between them. The CDR3 is 12 residues long. In the study's own analysis: Nucleated cell number was recorded as an estimate derived from reference gene primer amplification. Clones were sequenced by immunoSEQ multiplex PCR, and TCRdb holds only the in-frame ones, with some missing. V and J calls and clone size are as listed in that table; D and trimming were resolved from the DNA. The repertoire holds roughly 160,000 clones, around 79% seen once, with 11% in the top ten.

This clonotype originated in a middle-aged man who had recovered from COVID-19. This sequence joins TRBV25-1 and TRBJ2-6; D ambiguous. The sequenced sample was PBMCs or T cells enriched from blood (not recorded which). The CDR3 coding sequence is TGTGCCAGCAGTGAATACGGCAACGTCCTGACTTTC. Its protein product is CASSEYGNVLTF. The whole variable domain, filled in from reference TRBV25-1 and TRBJ2-6, reads EADIYQTPRYLVIGTGKKITLECSQTMGHDKMYWYQQDPGMELHLIHYSYGVNSTEKGDLSSESTVSRIRTEHFPLTLESARPSHTSQYLCASSEYGNVLTFGAGSRLTVL.